A selection of T cell receptor beta chains follows, all from one sample in a study of identical twins. TCRdb ran MiXCR on the 5' RACE reads and lists one entry per CDR3 protein. The table has about 530,000 distinct CDR3 sequences, about 16% seen once; the top ten hold 0.44%. These data were also reused for a study on yellow fever vaccine responses in identical twins.

The material sequenced was CD4+ T cells sorted from blood. These receptors were taken from a woman aged 18-30 years in good health. Each CDR3 is given with its conserved first and last residue. D genes are given only for firm matches. Only part of the rows carry a size: once, few, many, or a class if the clone is expanded.

-	TRBV9	few	TRBJ2-7	CASSARDKDYEQYF	TGTGCCAGCAGCGCCCGGGACAAGGACTACGAGCAGTACTTC
TRBD1	TRBV2	-	TRBJ2-2	CASSWGQGFYNTGELFF	TGTGCCAGCAGTTGGGGACAGGGATTTTATAACACCGGGGAGCTGTTTTTT
TRBD1	TRBV5-1	few	TRBJ2-2	CASSGPGQGATGELFF	TGCGCCAGCAGCGGACCGGGACAGGGTGCAACCGGGGAGCTGTTTTTT
-	TRBV12-5	few	TRBJ2-1	CASGLNLGRSGRDSYNEQFF	TGTGCTAGTGGTTTGAATTTGGGGAGGAGCGGACGCGACTCCTACAATGAGCAGTTCTTC
TRBD2	TRBV4-1	many	TRBJ2-1	CASSQDRKRDTYNEQFF	TGCGCCAGCAGCCAAGATCGGAAGCGGGATACCTACAATGAGCAGTTCTTC
TRBD1	TRBV15	-	TRBJ1-5	CATSRDRTGLRRQPQHF	TGTGCCACCAGCAGAGATCGGACAGGGCTTAGACGTCAGCCCCAGCATTTT
-	TRBV28	-	TRBJ2-3	CASSGVWGTDTQYF	TGTGCCAGCAGTGGGGTTTGGGGCACAGATACGCAGTATTTT
-	TRBV5-1	few	TRBJ1-5	CASSLDGSTSNQPQHF	TGCGCCAGCAGCTTGGACGGGAGTACTAGCAATCAGCCCCAGCATTTT
TRBD1	TRBV20-1	many	TRBJ2-1	CSARDFRDRKGLGMAHEQFF	TGCAGTGCTAGAGACTTCCGGGACAGGAAGGGCCTTGGGATGGCCCATGAGCAGTTCTTC
TRBD1	TRBV12-3/TRBV12-4	many	TRBJ1-2	CASSQGGYGYTF	TGTGCCAGCAGTCAGGGGGGGTATGGCTACACCTTC
-	TRBV20-1	few	TRBJ2-7	CSARDGPYYEQYF	TGCAGTGCTAGAGATGGGCCCTACTACGAGCAGTACTTC
-	TRBV3-1	-	TRBJ1-2	CASSQTGEWGYGYTF	TGTGCCAGCAGCCAAACTGGGGAATGGGGCTATGGCTACACCTTC
TRBD2	TRBV6-5	once	TRBJ2-1	CASSYLKIGTSVNEQFF	TGTGCCAGCAGTTACTTGAAAATTGGGACTAGTGTCAATGAGCAGTTCTTC
TRBD2	TRBV6-1	-	TRBJ2-1	CASSRNGLAFNEQFF	TGTGCCAGCAGCAGAAACGGACTAGCATTCAATGAGCAGTTCTTC
-	TRBV7-8	few	TRBJ2-3	CASSINSDTQYF	TGTGCCAGCAGCATCAATTCAGATACGCAGTATTTT
TRBD2	TRBV7-9	once	TRBJ2-5	CASSRTTSAEETRYF	TGTGCCAGCAGCCGAACGACTAGCGCTGAAGAGACCCGGTACTTC
-	TRBV27	few	TRBJ2-7	CASSLRWGDEQYF	TGTGCCAGCAGTTTGCGCTGGGGGGACGAGCAGTACTTC
TRBD2	TRBV7-8	-	TRBJ2-3	CASSLVAGGSTDTQYF	TGTGCCAGCAGCTTAGTGGCGGGGGGATCGACAGATACGCAGTATTTT
-	TRBV27	-	TRBJ2-7	CASSADRSARQYF	TGTGCCAGCAGTGCCGACAGGTCCGCGAGGCAGTACTTC
-	TRBV15	-	TRBJ2-5	CATSGTPQETQYF	TGTGCCACCTCCGGGACTCCACAAGAGACCCAGTACTTC
-	TRBV19	few	TRBJ2-1	CASSMVNRYNEQFF	TGTGCCAGTAGTATGGTTAACAGATACAATGAGCAGTTCTTC
-	TRBV21-1	-	TRBJ2-2	CASSKIPGERELSTGELFF	TGTGCCAGCAGCAAAATCCCGGGAGAGCGGGAGTTGAGCACCGGGGAGCTGTTTTTT
TRBD1	TRBV10-3	-	TRBJ1-5	CAISPTGVQPQHF	TGTGCCATCAGTCCGACAGGGGTTCAGCCCCAGCATTTT
-	TRBV9	few	TRBJ2-5	CASSVQVQKGETQYF	TGTGCCAGCAGCGTTCAAGTTCAGAAAGGGGAGACCCAGTACTTC
-	TRBV3-1	many	TRBJ1-4	CASSLNVRKNEKLFF	TGTGCCAGCAGCCTCAACGTAAGGAAGAATGAAAAACTGTTTTTT
-	TRBV20-1	few	TRBJ2-1	CSALGRSYNEQFF	TGCAGTGCTTTAGGGAGGTCCTACAATGAGCAGTTCTTC
TRBD2	TRBV5-1	-	TRBJ2-4	CASSLEGGLAGGWDIQYF	TGCGCCAGCAGCTTGGAGGGCGGACTAGCGGGAGGTTGGGACATTCAGTACTTC
TRBD2	TRBV6-1	many	TRBJ2-5	CASSSGTSGSRETQYF	TGTGCCAGCAGCTCAGGGACTAGCGGGAGTAGAGAGACCCAGTACTTC